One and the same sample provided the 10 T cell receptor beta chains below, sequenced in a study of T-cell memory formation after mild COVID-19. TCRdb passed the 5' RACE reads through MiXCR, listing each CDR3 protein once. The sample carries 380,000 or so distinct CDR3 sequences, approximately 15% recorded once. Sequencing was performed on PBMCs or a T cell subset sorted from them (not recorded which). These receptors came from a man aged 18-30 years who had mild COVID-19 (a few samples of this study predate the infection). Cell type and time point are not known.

CDR3 sequence reads: CAKGTDHYEQYF. The CDR3 DNA is TGTGCCAAAGGGACCGATCACTACGAGCAGTACTTC. The chain couples TRBV11-2 to TRBJ2-7, with D tentatively TRBD1 or TRBD2 (5 bases each). Trimming shortened V by 10 bases and J by 3 bases, and 13 bases separated the two germline ends. The CDR3 consists of 12 residues. The V gene's germline CDR1 is SGHAT and CDR2 FQNNGV.

CDR3 nucleotides: TGCGCCAGCAGCTTGACTAGCGGGGTAAATGAGCAGTTCTTC. Translated: CASSLTSGVNEQFF. The chain employs TRBV5-1 and TRBJ2-1; 10 bases match TRBD2. CDR3 length: 14 amino acids. The trim removed 1 base at V and 7 bases at J, leaving 2 bases unmatched. Germline CDR1 and CDR2: SGHRS and YFSETQ.

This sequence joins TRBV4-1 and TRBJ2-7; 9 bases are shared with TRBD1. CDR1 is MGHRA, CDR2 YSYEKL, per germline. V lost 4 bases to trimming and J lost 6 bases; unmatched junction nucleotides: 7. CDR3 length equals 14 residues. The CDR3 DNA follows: TGCGCCAGCAGCCGTCCCGGGACAGGGTCCGAGCAGTACTTC. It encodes CASSRPGTGSEQYF.

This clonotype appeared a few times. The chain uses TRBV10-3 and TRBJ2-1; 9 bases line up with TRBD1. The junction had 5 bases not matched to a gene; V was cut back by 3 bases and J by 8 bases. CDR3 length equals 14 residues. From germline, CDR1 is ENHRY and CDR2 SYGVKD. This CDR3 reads CAISDVGTGYEQFF. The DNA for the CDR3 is TGTGCCATCAGTGATGTTGGGACAGGGTATGAGCAGTTCTTC.

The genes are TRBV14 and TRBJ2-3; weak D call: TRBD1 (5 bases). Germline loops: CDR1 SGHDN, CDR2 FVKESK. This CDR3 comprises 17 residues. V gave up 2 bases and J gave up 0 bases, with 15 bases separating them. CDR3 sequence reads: CASSQRQGRPSTDTQYF. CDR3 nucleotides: TGTGCCAGCAGCCAAAGGCAGGGCCGGCCTAGCACAGATACGCAGTATTTT.

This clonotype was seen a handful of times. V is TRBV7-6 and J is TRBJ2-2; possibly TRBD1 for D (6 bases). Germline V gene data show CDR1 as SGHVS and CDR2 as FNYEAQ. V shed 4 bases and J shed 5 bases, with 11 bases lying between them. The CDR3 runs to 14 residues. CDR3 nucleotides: TGTGCCAGCAGCTCAAGCACAGGGACCGGGGAGCTGTTTTTT. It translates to CASSSSTGTGELFF.

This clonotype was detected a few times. CDR3 loop: CSARGGGPNNQPQHF. The DNA for the CDR3 is TGCAGTGCTAGAGGCGGGGGGCCGAACAATCAGCCCCAGCATTTT. The chain is built from TRBV20-1 and TRBJ1-5; tentatively, D is TRBD1 (6 bases). Germline V gene sequence: CDR1 DFQATT, CDR2 SNEGSKA (reference sequence). Trimming took off 1 base at V and 3 bases at J, with 13 bases between the two ends. The CDR3 totals 15 residues.

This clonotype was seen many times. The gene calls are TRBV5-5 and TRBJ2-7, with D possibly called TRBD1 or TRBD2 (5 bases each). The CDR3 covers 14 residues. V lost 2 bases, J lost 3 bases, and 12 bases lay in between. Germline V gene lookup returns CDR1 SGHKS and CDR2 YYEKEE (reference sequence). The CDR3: CASSFGLGVYEQYV. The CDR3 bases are TGTGCCAGCAGCTTTGGACTGGGGGTCTACGAGCAGTACGTC.

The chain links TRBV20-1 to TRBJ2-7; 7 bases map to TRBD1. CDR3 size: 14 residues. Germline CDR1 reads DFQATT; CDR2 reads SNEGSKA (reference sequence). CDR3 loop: CSAREGTDHYEQYV. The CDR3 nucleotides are TGCAGTGCAAGAGAGGGGACAGACCATTACGAGCAGTACGTC.

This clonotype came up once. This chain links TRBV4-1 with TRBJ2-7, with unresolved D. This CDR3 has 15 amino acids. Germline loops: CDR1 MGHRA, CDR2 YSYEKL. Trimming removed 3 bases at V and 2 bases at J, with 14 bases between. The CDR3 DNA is TGCGCCAGCAGCCATGGAAGGGCGGCAGCCTACGAGCAGTACTTC. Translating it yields CASSHGRAAAYEQYF.